The present TCR beta chain was sequenced within a study of T-cell memory formation after mild COVID-19. This clonotype was seen a few times. TCR alpha and TCR beta cDNA libraries carrying sample barcodes and UMIs came from 5'RACE with constant-segment primers. TCRdb processed the 5' RACE reads anew with MiXCR; each CDR3 protein has one entry. The data hold some 250,000 distinct CDR3 sequences, with 15% to 20% observed a single time. Sequencing used PBMCs or a T cell subset sorted from them (not recorded which). This receptor was identified in a man younger than 35 who had mild COVID-19 (a few samples of this study predate the infection). Cell type and time point are not known.

The CDR3 DNA reads TGTGCCAGCAGTTTCCAGGTCGAGGGAACTGAAGCTTTCTTT. Amino acid sequence: CASSFQVEGTEAFF. This chain connects TRBV12-3 or TRBV12-4 to TRBJ1-1; unclear D gene. The V end was cut by 3 bases, the J end by 5 bases, with 13 bases between. The CDR3 totals 14 residues.